Listed below are T cell receptor beta chains from one sample, sequenced in a study of cytomegalovirus exposure and HLA in healthy donors. Clones were read by immunoSEQ multiplex PCR, and TCRdb kept only the in-frame ones, dropping some. Of roughly 180,000 clones in the sample, around 74% were seen once. Sequences were obtained from PBMCs. The receptors were sampled from a female donor in good health and CMV-seronegative. CDR3s include the opening cysteine and the closing phenylalanine or tryptophan. D genes are given only for firm matches. Only some rows state a clone size, as once, few, many or a class for expanded clones.

D gene	V gene	clone size	J gene	CDR3 protein	CDR3 DNA
TRBD1	TRBV30	NA	TRBJ1-2	CAWSAGQGYGYTF	TGTGCCTGGAGTGCGGGACAGGGCTATGGCTACACCTTC
TRBD1	TRBV6-1	once	TRBJ1-4	CASSGDTGQASPTNEKLFF	TGTGCCAGCAGTGGGGACACTGGACAGGCATCTCCAACTAATGAAAAACTGTTTTTT
TRBD2	TRBV14	few	TRBJ2-7	CASSQGIFKAGRYEQYF	TGTGCCAGCAGCCAAGGAATTTTTAAAGCGGGACGCTACGAGCAGTACTTC
TRBD1	TRBV19	few	TRBJ1-4	CASGIGTGGANEKLFF	TGTGCCAGTGGGATAGGGACAGGGGGCGCGAATGAAAAACTGTTTTTT
NA	TRBV6-5	NA	TRBJ2-7	CASRYGGGDSYEQYF	TGTGCCAGCAGGTATGGCGGGGGCGATTCCTACGAGCAGTACTTC
TRBD1	TRBV5-1	NA	TRBJ2-2	CASSFQGAGTGELFF	TGCGCCAGCAGCTTCCAGGGGGCGGGCACCGGGGAGCTGTTTTTT
TRBD1	TRBV5-4	NA	TRBJ2-7	CASSFSTGAYEQYF	TGTGCCAGCAGCTTTTCGACAGGGGCCTACGAGCAGTACTTC
NA	TRBV10-1	few	TRBJ1-2	CASSESGSYGYTF	TGCGCCAGCAGTGAATCAGGATCCTATGGCTACACCTTC
NA	TRBV27	NA	TRBJ2-3	CASSLPRTGGGTDTQYF	TGTGCCAGCAGTTTACCCAGGACAGGAGGGGGGACAGATACGCAGTATTTT
NA	TRBV6-1	NA	TRBJ1-1	CASTRGAGDEAFF	TGTGCCAGCACCCGGGGGGCAGGGGATGAAGCTTTCTTT
NA	TRBV6-5	NA	TRBJ2-7	CASSYSGQEYF	TGTGCCAGCAGTTACTCTGGGCAGGAGTACTTC
TRBD1	TRBV5-1	NA	TRBJ1-4	CASSSRQGRNEKLFF	TGCGCCAGCAGCTCCCGACAGGGGCGAAATGAAAAACTGTTTTTT
NA	TRBV30	few	TRBJ2-3	CAWSVGASIDTQYF	TGTGCCTGGAGTGTCGGCGCTAGCATAGATACGCAGTATTTT
TRBD1	TRBV6-1	NA	TRBJ1-4	CASSEVHGTGSEKLFF	TGTGCCAGCAGTGAAGTCCACGGGACAGGGTCCGAAAAACTGTTTTTT
NA	TRBV14	NA	TRBJ1-1	CASSQVRWRADTEAFF	TGTGCCAGCAGCCAAGTGAGGTGGCGGGCGGACACTGAAGCTTTCTTT
NA	TRBV5-1	NA	TRBJ1-2	CASSLEGLTNYGYTF	TGCGCCAGCAGCTTGGAAGGACTTACTAACTATGGCTACACCTTC
TRBD2	TRBV18	NA	TRBJ2-2	CASSPRGLAGTWTGELFF	TGTGCCAGCTCACCAAGGGGACTAGCGGGAACATGGACCGGGGAGCTGTTTTTT
NA	TRBV4-2	NA	TRBJ2-3	CASSRRRSGTDTQYF	TGTGCCAGCAGCCGCCGAAGGAGCGGGACAGATACGCAGTATTTT
TRBD1	TRBV11-1	few	TRBJ1-1	CASRRQGKNTEAFF	TGTGCCAGCAGGAGACAGGGGAAAAACACTGAAGCTTTCTTT
NA	TRBV7-2	NA	TRBJ2-7	CASSKQISSYEQYF	TGTGCCAGCAGCAAACAAATAAGCTCCTACGAGCAGTACTTC
TRBD2	TRBV10-3	NA	TRBJ2-7	CATSGGVFYEQYF	TGTGCCACCTCTGGGGGGGTATTCTACGAGCAGTACTTC
TRBD1	TRBV15	NA	TRBJ1-2	CATSRWTGQGYTF	TGTGCCACCAGCAGATGGACAGGTCAGGGCTACACCTTC
NA	TRBV29-1	NA	TRBJ1-1	CSVEGQRRTEAFF	TGCAGCGTTGAAGGACAGAGGAGAACTGAAGCTTTCTTT
NA	TRBV6-5	NA	TRBJ2-5	CASSYPRGETQYF	TGTGCCAGCAGTTACCCCAGGGGAGAGACCCAGTACTTC
TRBD2	TRBV6-6	NA	TRBJ2-7	CASSYSPSGSSYEQYF	TGTGCCAGCAGTTACTCTCCTAGCGGGAGCTCCTACGAGCAGTACTTC